The 26 T cell receptor beta chains in this list originate from one sample, sequenced in a study of blood T cell repertoires in COVID-19. The assay was immunoSEQ multiplex PCR, and TCRdb's table has in-frame clones only and misses some. The sample shows fewer than 250,000 clones, under 90% of them seen only once. The specimen sequenced was PBMCs or T cells enriched from blood (not recorded which). The receptors originated from a man in his fifties or sixties who had recovered from COVID-19.

This clone occurred once. The chain is built from TRBV10-3 and TRBJ1-2; a weak D match, TRBD1 (6 bases). V lost 3 bases and J 3 bases, leaving 8 bases between the germline ends. The CDR3 runs to 13 residues. Germline CDR1 ENHRY, CDR2 SYGVKD. CDR3 DNA sequence: TGTGCCATCAGTGATAACAGGGACTATGGCTACACCTTC. Residues: CAISDNRDYGYTF.

The chain is built from TRBV2 and TRBJ1-3; 7 positions agree with TRBD1. Losses at the gene ends were 4 bases for V and 1 base for J; bases not matched to a gene: 7. Per germline, CDR1 SNHLY and CDR2 FYNNEI. CDR3 length: 16 amino acids. CDR3: CASSGRQGPSGNTIYF. Here the CDR3 DNA reads TGTGCCAGCAGTGGCCGACAGGGTCCTTCTGGAAACACCATATATTTT.

The chain links TRBV4-3 to TRBJ1-4, with TRBD1 matching over 11 bases. With V trimmed by 3 bases and J by 7 bases, 7 bases remained unmatched. The germline gives CDR1 LGHNA, CDR2 YSLEER. The CDR3 is made up of 16 amino acids. The CDR3 DNA reads as TGCGCCAGCAGCCAGGGGAGGACAGGGGGCCGTGAAAAACTGTTTTTT. This codes for CASSQGRTGGREKLFF.

The rearrangement links TRBV2 to TRBJ1-1; a possible D gene is TRBD1 (6 bases). This CDR3 comprises 13 residues. Trimming cost V 6 bases and J 7 bases, with 15 bases left between them. Germline V CDR1 and CDR2: SNHLY, FYNNEI. CDR3 loop: CASRYSRTDEAFF. Written as DNA, the CDR3 is TGTGCCAGCAGATATTCGAGGACAGATGAAGCTTTCTTT. Using reference TRBV2 and TRBJ1-1 for the parts outside the CDR3, the full variable domain is EPEVTQTPSHQVTQMGQEVILRCVPISNHLYFYWYRQILGQKVEFLVSFYNNEISEKSEIFDDQFSVERPDGSNFTLKIRSTKLEDSAMYFCASRYSRTDEAFFGQGTRLTVV.

The V gene is TRBV2, the J gene TRBJ1-1; a weak D match, TRBD1 (6 bases). Trimming took 0 bases from V and 10 from J, leaving 12 bases between them. This CDR3 region has 13 residues. From germline, CDR1 is SNHLY and CDR2 FYNNEI. This CDR3 is CASSEAEGVGAFF. CDR3 nucleotides: TGTGCCAGCAGTGAAGCCGAGGGGGTCGGAGCTTTCTTT.

The chain links TRBV5-1 to TRBJ2-7; a weak D match, TRBD1 (5 bases). The germline CDR1 and CDR2 sequences are SGHRS and YFSETQ. The CDR3 is 12 residues long. The germline V and J ends were trimmed by 4 bases and 3 bases, with 8 bases remaining between them. CDR3 protein: CASSRQSYEQYF. The CDR3 coding sequence is TGCGCCAGCAGCAGACAGAGCTACGAGCAGTACTTC.

This rearrangement joins TRBV11-2 to TRBJ1-1; unclear D gene. Deletions cut 8 bases from V and 5 bases from J, with 6 bases between. The CDR3 contains 10 residues. Germline V CDR1 and CDR2: SGHAT, FQNNGV. CDR3 region: CASGRTEAFF. The CDR3 DNA is TGTGCCAGCGGGAGGACTGAAGCTTTCTTT.

CDR3 in DNA: TGTGCCAGCGACCGGGAAGATAGCAATCAGCCCCAGCATTTT. Translation gives CASDREDSNQPQHF. This chain uses TRBV6-6 with TRBJ1-5; D not certain. This CDR3 contains 14 residues. Germline loops: CDR1 MNHNY, CDR2 SVGAGI (reference sequence). The V end was cut by 8 bases, the J end by 0 bases, with 11 bases between.

The chain is built from TRBV9 and TRBJ2-3; 12 bases are a match to TRBD2. The V gene end was trimmed by 3 bases and the J gene end by 4 bases; junction bases not matched to a gene: 3. CDR1 is SGDLS, CDR2 YYNGEE, per germline. This CDR3 has 15 amino acids. The CDR3, as DNA: TGTGCCAGCAGCGGGACTAGCGGGGTGGCAGATACGCAGTATTTT. This sequence encodes CASSGTSGVADTQYF.

This chain joins TRBV29-1 and TRBJ2-1, with a tentative D call TRBD1 (5 bases). The CDR3 length is 15 residues. Trimming took off 5 bases at V and 1 base at J, with 15 bases between the two ends. From germline, CDR1 is SQVTM and CDR2 ANQGSEA. The CDR3 is CSVLDTLSSYNEQFF. DNA of the CDR3: TGCAGCGTTCTGGACACCCTTAGTTCCTACAATGAGCAGTTCTTC.

The chain combines TRBV7-2 with TRBJ1-2; D ambiguous. The V end lost 1 base, the J end lost 5 bases, and 11 bases lay between the germline ends. From germline, CDR1 is SGHTA and CDR2 FQGNSA. The CDR3 is 14 residues long. The CDR3 DNA reads TGTGCCAGCAGCTTAGATCCAGGAAAATATGGCTACACCTTC. Its protein is CASSLDPGKYGYTF. The variable domain in full, completed from reference TRBV7-2 and TRBJ1-2, reads GAGVSQSPSNKVTEKGKDVELRCDPISGHTALYWYRQSLGQGLEFLIYFQGNSAPDKSGLPSDRFSAERTGGSVSTLTIQRTQQEDSAVYLCASSLDPGKYGYTFGSGTRLTVV.

The chain has TRBV5-6 and TRBJ2-5; 12 bases fit TRBD2. The CDR3 is 15 residues long. Germline V gives CDR1 SGHDT, CDR2 YYEEEE. Trimming took 4 bases from V and 4 from J; bases not matched to a gene: 5. This CDR3 is CASSAPSGGAETQYF. CDR3 coding DNA: TGTGCCAGCAGCGCCCCTAGCGGGGGGGCAGAGACCCAGTACTTC.

The CDR3 sequence is CASSTSRATLYEQYF. In DNA, the CDR3 is TGTGCCAGCAGCACAAGCAGGGCAACCCTCTACGAGCAGTACTTC. V is TRBV7-2 and J is TRBJ2-7; a weak D match, TRBD1 (5 bases). Trimming stripped 5 bases from V and 3 bases from J, with 17 bases between. CDR1 and CDR2 (germline): SGHTA, FQGNSA. The CDR3 loop spans 15 amino acids.

This chain uses TRBV4-3 with TRBJ1-2, with TRBD1 identical over 8 bases. J was trimmed by 4 bases and V by 0 bases; bases with no gene match: 16. The CDR3 loop spans 19 amino acids. The germline V gene encodes CDR1 LGHNA and CDR2 YSLEER. The CDR3 region has the DNA TGCGCCAGCAGCCAAGAGCACTTCATCAGGGGGCCCCAAAGCTATGGCTACACCTTC. Its translation: CASSQEHFIRGPQSYGYTF.

Remarks on this clone: This sample also contains other DNA sequences that code for the same CDR3. J is TRBJ1-5 and V is TRBV6-5; 8 nucleotides agree with TRBD1. CDR3 length: 15 residues. From germline, CDR1 is MNHEY and CDR2 SVGAGI. The junction had 4 bases not matched to a gene; V was cut back by 4 bases and J by 2 bases. DNA for the CDR3: TGTGCCAGCAGTTCTGACAGGGGCGGCAATCAGCCCCAGCATTTT. The encoded protein is CASSSDRGGNQPQHF.

The chain employs TRBV11-3 and TRBJ1-1, with 9 bases aligning to TRBD1. In germline, CDR1 is SGHNT, CDR2 YENEEA. This CDR3 region has 12 residues. V gave up 11 bases and J gave up 1 base; unmatched junction bases: 2. Here the CDR3 DNA reads TGTGCCTCGGGACAGGGGAACACTGAAGCTTTCTTT. Its protein product is CASGQGNTEAFF. The variable domain in full, completed from reference TRBV11-3 and TRBJ1-1, reads EAGVVQSPRYKIIEKKQPVAFWCNPISGHNTLYWYLQNLGQGPELLIRYENEEAVDDSQLPKDRFSAERLKGVDSTLKIQPAELGDSAVYLCASGQGNTEAFFGQGTRLTVV.

This clone showed up just a few times. The rearrangement links TRBV19 to TRBJ1-1; 8 nucleotides agree with TRBD1. V was clipped by 3 bases and J by 3 bases; unmatched bases: 9. Germline V gene data show CDR1 as LNHDA and CDR2 as SQIVND (reference sequence). This CDR3 is built from 16 residues. The DNA for the CDR3 is TGTGCCAGTAGTATCGGGGCAGGGGGCAGGGACACTGAAGCTTTCTTT. The encoded protein is CASSIGAGGRDTEAFF.

The chain recombines TRBV5-1 with TRBJ2-5; TRBD2 matches 13 bases. CDR3 length: 17 amino acids. Trimming removed 3 bases from V and 2 bases from J; junction bases left unmatched: 7. Germline CDR1 is SGHRS and CDR2 is YFSETQ. In DNA form, the CDR3 reads TGCGCCAGCAGCTGGGGGACTAGCGGGGACCTACAAGAGACCCAGTACTTC. Its translation: CASSWGTSGDLQETQYF.

V gene TRBV2 combines with J gene TRBJ1-2; no clear D. Germline values: CDR1 SNHLY, CDR2 FYNNEI. This CDR3 contains 13 residues. Trimming removed 5 bases from V and 0 bases from J, with 7 bases in between. CDR3 nucleotide sequence: TGTGCCAGCAGTTACACCTCTAACTATGGCTACACCTTC. This translates into CASSYTSNYGYTF.

Concerning this clone: The same CDR3 is also encoded by other DNA sequences in this sample. The V and J genes are TRBV4-3 and TRBJ1-2; 8 bases match TRBD1. This CDR3 is built from 14 residues. Germline-derived CDR1 and CDR2 are LGHNA and YSLEER. Unmatched junction bases numbered 2, after V lost 2 bases and J lost 3 bases. CDR3 bases: TGCGCCAGCAGCCAACTGACAGGGGACTATGGCTACACCTTC. Protein sequence: CASSQLTGDYGYTF.

V and J are TRBV7-2 and TRBJ2-5; D call uncertain. Germline values: CDR1 SGHTA, CDR2 FQGNSA. This CDR3 is built from 13 residues. Trimming stripped 2 bases from V and 7 bases from J, with 11 bases between. This CDR3 reads CASSLFTLGTQYF. CDR3 sequence (DNA): TGTGCCAGCAGCTTATTTACTCTCGGGACCCAGTACTTC.

The rearrangement links TRBV5-5 to TRBJ2-3; D is unresolved. This CDR3 is built from 17 residues. Germline-derived CDR1 and CDR2 are SGHKS and YYEKEE (reference sequence). V was pared by 3 bases and J by 0 bases, with 17 bases between. Here the CDR3 reads CASSYAPPYYSTDTQYF. DNA of the CDR3: TGTGCCAGCAGCTATGCGCCCCCATATTATAGCACAGATACGCAGTATTTT.

V gene TRBV5-1 combines with J gene TRBJ2-1; a weak D match, TRBD2 (6 bases). Germline V gene data show CDR1 as SGHRS and CDR2 as YFSETQ. The length of the CDR3 is 16 residues. Trimming left V 0 bases short and J 0 bases short, with 10 bases between. CDR3 amino acids: CASSLVGGSSYNEQFF. CDR3 nucleotide sequence: TGCGCCAGCAGCTTGGTTGGAGGGAGCTCCTACAATGAGCAGTTCTTC.

The chain couples TRBV29-1 to TRBJ2-5, with TRBD2 matching over 10 bases. The CDR3 spans 17 residues. J gave up 1 base and V 2 bases, and 10 bases lay outside the gene matches. Per the germline V gene, CDR1 is SQVTM and CDR2 is ANQGSEA. The CDR3 loop reads CSVEWLAGANLQETQYF. CDR3 bases: TGCAGCGTTGAATGGCTAGCGGGGGCTAACCTCCAAGAGACCCAGTACTTC.

The rearrangement joins TRBV5-1 to TRBJ1-1; D remains ambiguous. Germline loops: CDR1 SGHRS, CDR2 YFSETQ. Trimming removed 6 bases at V and 3 bases at J, with 15 bases between. CDR3 length: 14 amino acids. DNA for the CDR3: TGCGCCAGCACCCCGCACCCTGAGGACACTGAAGCTTTCTTT. Residues: CASTPHPEDTEAFF.

The chain has TRBV3-1 (or the pseudogene TRBV3-2) and TRBJ1-5; 8 nucleotides match TRBD1. There are 14 residues in the CDR3. J gave up 6 bases and V 4 bases, and 5 bases lay outside the gene matches. In germline, CDR1 is LGHDT, CDR2 YNNKEL (reference sequence). The DNA for the CDR3 is TGTGCCAGCAGCCTCGGGACAGGCGGTCAGCCCCAGCATTTT. Translation gives CASSLGTGGQPQHF.